A selection of T cell receptor beta chains follows, all from one sample in a study of shared clonotypes between healthy human individuals. Generated by immunoSEQ multiplex PCR, the TCRdb table keeps only in-frame clones and is missing some. The sample includes just under 350,000 clones, roughly 80% seen only once; the top ten take 10%. The specimen was memory CD4+ T cells sorted from blood. All receptors derive from a man aged 25-45 years in good health. Each CDR3 is given with its conserved first and last residue. The D gene is left open where the match is weak. Clone size is given for some rows only: seen once, a few or many times, or a class if the clone is expanded.

>NA|TRBJ1-4|NA|TRBV5-1
CASCHRDPSEKLFF
TGCGCCAGTTGCCACCGGGACCCTAGTGAAAAACTGTTTTTT
>NA|TRBJ1-5|NA|TRBV7-2
CASSLVANQPQHF
TGTGCCAGCAGCTTAGTCGCGAATCAGCCCCAGCATTTT
>NA|TRBJ2-7|NA|TRBV4-3
CASSQDLTSYEQYF
TGCGCCAGCAGCCAAGATCTCACATCCTACGAGCAGTACTTC
>NA|TRBJ1-1|NA|TRBV29-1
CSVVPYGKNTEAFF
TGCAGCGTAGTTCCTTACGGGAAGAACACTGAAGCTTTCTTT
>NA|TRBJ2-2|NA|TRBV5-4
CASSQQGANTGELFF
TGTGCCAGCAGCCAACAGGGAGCGAACACCGGGGAGCTGTTTTTT
>NA|TRBJ2-3|TRBD1|TRBV11-2
CASSLNRGADTQYF
TGTGCCAGCAGCTTAAACAGGGGAGCAGATACGCAGTATTTT
>NA|TRBJ2-3|TRBD2|TRBV6-5
CASSYRGTNTDTQYF
TGTGCCAGCAGTTACCGCGGGACTAACACAGATACGCAGTATTTT
>NA|TRBJ2-2|TRBD2|TRBV9
CASSGPRGGPNTGELFF
TGTGCCAGCAGCGGACCCCGGGGAGGGCCAAACACCGGGGAGCTGTTTTTT
>NA|TRBJ1-5|NA|TRBV23-1
CASTRGVLRDQPQHF
TGCGCCAGCACCCGTGGGGTTTTACGAGATCAGCCCCAGCATTTT
>NA|TRBJ2-7|NA|TRBV15
CATSRERDGSSYEQYF
TGTGCCACCAGCAGAGAAAGGGATGGGAGCTCCTACGAGCAGTACTTC
>NA|TRBJ2-1|TRBD2|TRBV5-4
CASSQTGTSSNEQFF
TGTGCCAGCAGCCAGACCGGGACTAGCTCCAATGAGCAGTTCTTC
>NA|TRBJ2-3|TRBD2|TRBV19
CASSTGREGTQYF
TGTGCCAGTAGTACAGGAAGGGAGGGGACGCAGTATTTT
>NA|TRBJ2-3|NA|TRBV10-3
CAIRENLISDTQYF
TGTGCCATCAGGGAAAACCTGATTTCAGATACGCAGTATTTT
>once|TRBJ2-2|NA|TRBV5-4
CASTPSGGELFF
TGTGCCAGCACCCCGTCGGGCGGGGAGCTGTTTTTT
>NA|TRBJ2-3|NA|TRBV5-1
CASSTSGARGTDTQYF
TGCGCCAGCAGCACGTCAGGGGCGAGGGGCACAGATACGCAGTATTTT
>NA|TRBJ2-6|TRBD2|TRBV2
CASHFPGLAGTTSGANVLTF
TGTGCCAGCCATTTCCCGGGACTAGCGGGGACCACCTCTGGGGCCAACGTCCTGACTTTC
>NA|TRBJ2-1|NA|TRBV7-9
CASSLEPGYNEQFF
TGTGCCAGCAGCTTAGAACCGGGGTACAATGAGCAGTTCTTC
>NA|TRBJ2-1|TRBD2|TRBV14
CASSPMIAGGQFF
TGTGCCAGCAGCCCAATGATAGCGGGAGGGCAGTTCTTC
>NA|TRBJ2-2|TRBD1|TRBV5-1
CASSLGQGAGELFF
TGCGCCAGCAGCTTGGGACAGGGGGCCGGGGAGCTGTTTTTT
>few|TRBJ1-3|NA|TRBV5-1
CASSLGGHSGNTIYF
TGCGCCAGCAGCTTGGGGGGGCACTCTGGAAACACCATATATTTT
>few|TRBJ2-1|NA|TRBV7-3
CASSPIVSYNEQFF
TGTGCCAGCAGCCCAATTGTTTCCTACAATGAGCAGTTCTTC
>NA|TRBJ2-7|NA|TRBV30
CAWGTRYEQYF
TGTGCCTGGGGTACCCGTTACGAGCAGTACTTC
>NA|TRBJ1-5|NA|TRBV9
CASSPDNSNQPQHF
TGTGCCAGCAGCCCCGATAATAGCAATCAGCCCCAGCATTTT
>NA|TRBJ2-1|NA|TRBV11-3
CASSLAGAAREQFF
TGTGCCAGCAGCTTAGCGGGGGCAGCTAGAGAGCAGTTCTTC